The 26 T cell receptor beta chains in this list originate from one sample, sequenced in a study of cytomegalovirus exposure and HLA in healthy donors. With 60 Vbeta and 13 Jbeta primers, the PCR was carried out. TCRdb's table, derived via immunoSEQ multiplex PCR, lists solely in-frame clones and lacks some. Its table records about 140,000 clones. The specimen was PBMCs. The receptors originated from a male donor in good health and CMV-seronegative.

The CDR3 loop is CASRIRDNPQHF. The CDR3 nucleotides read TGTGCCAGCAGGATCCGGGACAACCCCCAGCATTTT. The chain is built from TRBV6-1 and TRBJ1-5, with TRBD1 as a possible D gene (6 bases). Trimming cost V 6 bases and J 10 bases, with 13 bases left between them. Germline CDR1 and CDR2: MNHNS and SASEGT. The CDR3 is 12 amino acids.

The chain carries TRBV28 and TRBJ2-3; a weak D match, TRBD2 (6 bases). Trimming took off 5 bases at V and 5 bases at J, with 17 bases between the two ends. This CDR3 contains 15 residues. From germline, CDR1 is MDHEN and CDR2 SYDVKM. The CDR3 DNA follows: TGTGCCAGCAGTCCTGCGGCCAGGCGGGGAGATACGCAGTATTTT. This codes for CASSPAARRGDTQYF.

The chain recombines TRBV5-1 with TRBJ2-7; possible D gene TRBD2, 5 bases. This CDR3 comprises 14 residues. The germline V and J ends were trimmed by 0 bases and 1 base, with 8 bases remaining between them. CDR1 and CDR2 (germline): SGHRS, YFSETQ. CDR3: CASSLASGSYEQYF. CDR3 sequence (DNA): TGCGCCAGCAGCTTGGCCTCGGGGTCCTACGAGCAGTACTTC.

J is TRBJ2-2 and V is TRBV30; D is uncertain. Germline CDR1 reads GTSNPN; CDR2 reads SVGIG (reference sequence). V dropped 8 bases and J dropped 3 bases, with 4 bases sitting between them. CDR3 size: 10 residues. The CDR3 bases are TGTGCCCTGTACACCGGGGAGCTGTTTTTT. It codes for CALYTGELFF.

The chain combines TRBV10-3 with TRBJ1-5; D might be TRBD1 (5 bases). V shed 4 bases and J shed 2 bases, with 9 bases lying between them. The CDR3 runs to 14 residues. Germline assignment: CDR1 ENHRY and CDR2 SYGVKD. The CDR3: CAISAAGRNQPQHF. CDR3 bases: TGTGCCATCAGTGCGGCAGGGCGCAATCAGCCCCAGCATTTT.

The V call is TRBV2, the J call TRBJ2-1; 14 bases agree with TRBD2. V lost 6 bases and J lost 7; bases outside the gene matches: 8. The CDR3 is 16 residues long. The germline V gene encodes CDR1 SNHLY and CDR2 FYNNEI. Here the CDR3 DNA reads TGTGCCAGCAGGTTGGGGGGACTAGCGGGAGTGAATGAGCAGTTCTTC. Amino acid sequence: CASRLGGLAGVNEQFF.

The chain recombines TRBV7-2 with TRBJ1-2, with a tentative D call TRBD1 (6 bases). In germline, CDR1 is SGHTA, CDR2 FQGNSA. The V and J ends lost 0 bases and 8 bases respectively, with 19 bases between them. The CDR3 has 16 residues. The CDR3 loop is CASSLAIDRKKSGYTF. CDR3 DNA: TGTGCCAGCAGCTTAGCAATCGACAGGAAAAAGAGCGGCTACACCTTC. The full variable domain, with the rest looked up from reference TRBV7-2 and TRBJ1-2, is GAGVSQSPSNKVTEKGKDVELRCDPISGHTALYWYRQSLGQGLEFLIYFQGNSAPDKSGLPSDRFSAERTGGSVSTLTIQRTQQEDSAVYLCASSLAIDRKKSGYTFGSGTRLTVV.

The chain is built from TRBV27 and TRBJ2-5; unclear D gene. Trimming took off 6 bases at V and 0 bases at J, with 11 bases between the two ends. This CDR3 has 14 amino acids. From germline, CDR1 is MNHEY and CDR2 SMNVEV (reference sequence). The CDR3 protein is CASSPRRDQETQYF. In DNA form, the CDR3 reads TGTGCCAGCAGCCCCCGAAGAGACCAAGAGACCCAGTACTTC.

This chain connects TRBV15 to TRBJ1-4, with 10 bases that match TRBD1. The junction had 9 bases not matched to a gene; V was cut back by 1 base and J by 7 bases. CDR1 is LNHNV, CDR2 YYDKDF, per germline (reference sequence). The CDR3 loop spans 17 amino acids. The CDR3 DNA is TGTGCCACCAGCAGAGTTAGGACAGGGGGGGGTAGTGAAAAACTGTTTTTT. It specifies CATSRVRTGGGSEKLFF.

The gene calls are TRBV13 and TRBJ2-7, with 7 bases fitting TRBD1. CDR1 is PRHDT and CDR2 is FYEKMQ in the germline V gene (reference sequence). J lost 5 bases, V lost 1 base, and 17 bases had no gene match. The CDR3 extends over 18 amino acids. CDR3 bases: TGTGCCAGCAGCTTAGTTGGACAGGCTACTAGGGACCGCGACGAGCAGTACTTC. It is translated as CASSLVGQATRDRDEQYF.

This rearrangement joins TRBV7-9 to TRBJ1-2; 10 bases agree with TRBD1. CDR1 and CDR2 (germline): SEHNR, FQNEAQ (reference sequence). The CDR3 extends over 16 amino acids. V was clipped by 5 bases and J by 4 bases; unmatched bases: 10. The CDR3 loop is CASSDSRDRGPYGYTF. The DNA for the CDR3 is TGTGCCAGCAGCGACTCCCGGGACAGGGGACCCTATGGCTACACCTTC.

This chain joins TRBV9 and TRBJ2-2; D remains ambiguous. Trimming left V 4 bases short and J 8 bases short, with 12 bases between. CDR3 length: 13 amino acids. Germline V CDR1 and CDR2: SGDLS, YYNGEE. This CDR3 is CASSPRVGGELFF. The CDR3 DNA reads as TGTGCCAGCAGCCCCCGGGTGGGTGGGGAGCTGTTTTTT.

This chain joins TRBV4-2 and TRBJ1-5; tentative D call: TRBD1 (5 bases). The CDR3 totals 14 residues. Germline V CDR1 and CDR2: LGHNA, YNFKEQ. V lost 3 bases and J 1 base, leaving 7 bases between the germline ends. CDR3 amino acids: CASSQGGSNQPQHF. As DNA, the CDR3 is TGTGCCAGCAGCCAGGGGGGAAGCAATCAGCCCCAGCATTTT.

V is TRBV5-4 and J is TRBJ1-2; no reliable D call. CDR1 and CDR2 (germline): SGHNT, YYREEE (reference sequence). V gave up 0 bases and J gave up 8 bases, with 5 bases separating them. The CDR3 length is 11 residues. DNA for the CDR3: TGTGCCAGCAGCTTGGACGGGGGCTACACCTTC. Its protein is CASSLDGGYTF.

V and J are TRBV28 and TRBJ1-3; 7 bases are shared with TRBD1. V shed 6 bases and J 8 bases; nucleotides not matched to a gene: 10. The CDR3 runs to 14 residues. Per germline, CDR1 MDHEN and CDR2 SYDVKM. The CDR3 sequence: CASSNRGISHTIYF. The CDR3, as DNA: TGTGCCAGCAGCAACAGGGGTATTAGTCACACCATATATTTT.

This chain links TRBV14 with TRBJ2-1; 13 nucleotides match TRBD2. The CDR3 is made up of 15 amino acids. Germline V gene sequence: CDR1 SGHDN, CDR2 FVKESK. V was pared by 2 bases and J by 7 bases, with 2 bases of the junction left unmatched. CDR3 DNA sequence: TGTGCCAGCAGCCAAACTAGCGGGAGGGGGAATGAGCAGTTCTTC. Its translation: CASSQTSGRGNEQFF.

Turning to this clone: The germline gene is not matched at one end of the junction; a read error may be the cause. V is TRBV7-7 and J is TRBJ2-7; 10 bases line up with TRBD1. This CDR3 contains 13 residues. Germline CDR1 SSHAT, CDR2 FNYEAQ (reference sequence). CDR3 sequence reads: CASSATGGDEQYF. CDR3 bases: TGTGCTAGCAGCGCGACAGGGGGCGACGAGCAGTACTTC.

The chain has TRBV11-2 and TRBJ2-7; 9 positions agree with TRBD1. The CDR3 has 15 residues. The germline V gene has CDR1 SGHAT and CDR2 FQNNGV. V gave up 5 bases and J gave up 3 bases; unmatched junction bases: 8. The CDR3 DNA follows: TGTGCCAGCAGCGAGACCGGGACAGGGATCTACGAGCAGTACTTC. It encodes CASSETGTGIYEQYF. Looking up the rest from reference TRBV11-2 and TRBJ2-7 gives the full variable domain: EAGVAQSPRYKIIEKRQSVAFWCNPISGHATLYWYQQILGQGPKLLIQFQNNGVVDDSQLPKDRFSAERLKGVDSTLKIQPAKLEDSAVYLCASSETGTGIYEQYFGPGTRLTVT.

This rearrangement joins TRBV6-5 to TRBJ1-3; TRBD1 is a possible D gene (5 bases). Trimming stripped 6 bases from V and 4 bases from J, with 10 bases between. The CDR3 runs to 13 residues. Germline V lookup: CDR1 MNHEY, CDR2 SVGAGI. The CDR3 coding sequence is TGTGCCAGCAGGACAGTCAAGGGAAACACCATATATTTT. It encodes CASRTVKGNTIYF.

V gene TRBV28 combines with J gene TRBJ1-2; TRBD1 aligns across 7 bases. Germline V CDR1 and CDR2: MDHEN, SYDVKM. Germline trimming cut 3 bases from V and 8 bases from J; bases unmatched to any gene: 6. The CDR3 extends over 13 amino acids. The DNA for the CDR3 is TGTGCCAGCAGTTTTGACAGGGTCGCCGGCTACACCTTC. This sequence encodes CASSFDRVAGYTF.

The V and J genes are TRBV7-2 and TRBJ1-6; weak D call: TRBD1 (6 bases). In germline, CDR1 is SGHTA, CDR2 FQGNSA. The CDR3 totals 18 residues. V dropped 4 bases and J dropped 2 bases, with 18 bases sitting between them. The CDR3 bases are TGTGCCAGCAGCTCCCACTTAGCCCAGGGGCCCTATAATTCACCCCTCCACTTT. Its translation is CASSSHLAQGPYNSPLHF.

The chain carries TRBV29-1 and TRBJ2-7; TRBD1 agrees at 7 bases. The CDR3 length is 13 residues. Germline lookup yields CDR1 SQVTM and CDR2 ANQGSEA. V shed 7 bases and J 4 bases; nucleotides not matched to a gene: 10. This CDR3 reads CSASTGKLYEQYF. CDR3 sequence (DNA): TGCAGCGCTTCGACAGGGAAATTGTACGAGCAGTACTTC.

J is TRBJ2-7 and V is TRBV7-2; the match to TRBD1 covers 7 bases. J gave up 0 bases and V 6 bases, and 5 bases lay outside the gene matches. Germline CDR1 is SGHTA and CDR2 is FQGNSA. This CDR3 is built from 14 residues. The CDR3 nucleotides are TGTGCCAGCAGTTCTTACAGGGGCTCCTACGAGCAGTACTTC. Protein sequence: CASSSYRGSYEQYF.

V and J are TRBV5-1 and TRBJ2-7; D not resolved. This CDR3 contains 16 residues. Trimming shortened V by 0 bases and J by 2 bases, and 15 bases separated the two germline ends. Germline CDR1 and CDR2: SGHRS and YFSETQ. The CDR3 DNA is TGCGCCAGCAGCTTGGTTTTCTCTAGTCCTACCTACGAGCAGTACTTC. Encoded protein: CASSLVFSSPTYEQYF.

V gene TRBV6-5 combines with J gene TRBJ2-7, with D perhaps TRBD2 (5 bases). V was trimmed by 0 bases and J by 7 bases, leaving 16 bases between them. CDR1 is MNHEY and CDR2 is SVGAGI in the germline V gene. The CDR3 covers 15 residues. CDR3 protein: CASSYSGQLPGEQYF. The CDR3 coding sequence is TGTGCCAGCAGTTACTCAGGGCAGTTACCGGGGGAGCAGTACTTC.

This chain links TRBV29-1 with TRBJ2-1, with 15 bases matching TRBD2. With 5 bases clipped from V and 10 bases from J, the junction kept 15 bases outside the gene matches. Germline V gives CDR1 SQVTM, CDR2 ANQGSEA. This CDR3 is 17 amino acids long. In DNA, the CDR3 is TGCAGCGTTCTTCCGGGACTAGCGGGAGGCCATCAATGGGAGCAGTTCTTC. This sequence encodes CSVLPGLAGGHQWEQFF.